This T cell receptor beta chain stems from a study of blood T cell repertoires in COVID-19. Study information: The United States, Italy and Spain were the sources of the acute and convalescent COVID-19 samples.

Per the germline V gene, CDR1 is SGHAT and CDR2 is FQNNGV. V was clipped by 2 bases and J by 2 bases, with 9 bases between them. The CDR3 totals 14 residues. Sequencing used immunoSEQ multiplex PCR; TCRdb keeps in-frame clones, though not all of them. This sample has 250,000 to 300,000 clones, with more than 85% found just once. Either two negative PCRs, clearance, or symptom resolution qualified Cohort 3 donors as recovered. The material sequenced was PBMCs or T cells enriched from blood (not recorded which). The sequence came from a man in his forties who had recovered from COVID-19. The V call is TRBV11-2, the J call TRBJ1-1; D gene unclear. The CDR3: CASSLSSVNTEAFF. In nucleotides, the CDR3 is TGTGCCAGCAGCTTATCGTCGGTTAACACTGAAGCTTTCTTT.